The subject of this entry is one T cell receptor (beta chain). This sample stems from a study of blood T cell repertoires in COVID-19. On the study more broadly: Both acute and convalescent COVID-19 samples were obtained from the United States, Italy and Spain. T cells, B-cell-depleted T cells, or PBMCs supplied cDNA or gDNA.

Authors' data handling: Using reference gene primer amplification, nucleated cell counts were estimated. Produced via immunoSEQ multiplex PCR; TCRdb's table is partial and in-frame only. V and J calls and clone size are as listed in that table; D and trimming were resolved from the DNA. The data contain over 150,000 clones, 87% of them seen just once; the ten biggest clones take up about 3.9%. Sequenced input: peripheral blood. The receptor's source is a woman in her fifties or sixties who had recovered from COVID-19.

The CDR3 spells CASSLSRQGQNTEAFF. In DNA, the CDR3 is TGCGCCAGCAGCCTTAGCCGACAGGGTCAAAACACTGAAGCTTTCTTT. The chain recombines TRBV5-1 with TRBJ1-1, with TRBD1 identical over 7 bases. The CDR3 contains 16 residues. V shed 4 bases, J shed 2 bases, and the junction held 11 bases outside the gene matches. From germline, CDR1 is SGHRS and CDR2 YFSETQ. Full variable domain (remainder filled in from reference TRBV5-1 and TRBJ1-1): KAGVTQTPRYLIKTRGQQVTLSCSPISGHRSVSWYQQTPGQGLQFLFEYFSETQRNKGNFPGRFSGRQFSNSRSEMNVSTLELGDSALYLCASSLSRQGQNTEAFFGQGTRLTVV.